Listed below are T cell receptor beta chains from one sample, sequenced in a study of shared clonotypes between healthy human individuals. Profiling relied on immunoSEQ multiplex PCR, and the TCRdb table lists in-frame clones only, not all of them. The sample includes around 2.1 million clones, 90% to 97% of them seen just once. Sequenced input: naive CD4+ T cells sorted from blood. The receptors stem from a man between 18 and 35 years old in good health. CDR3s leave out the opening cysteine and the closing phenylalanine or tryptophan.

cdr3_aa: ASRTTGTGRTDTQY
j_call: TRBJ2-3
v_call: TRBV6-6

cdr3_aa: ASSLGGGSYGYT
j_call: TRBJ1-2
v_call: TRBV7-2

cdr3_aa: ASSYGVDTDTQY
j_call: TRBJ2-3
v_call: TRBV6-5

cdr3_aa: ASSFGSNYEQY
j_call: TRBJ2-7
v_call: TRBV27

cdr3_aa: ASRPDSRNYGYT
j_call: TRBJ1-2
v_call: TRBV27

cdr3_aa: ASSIRQGGEAF
j_call: TRBJ1-1
v_call: TRBV19

cdr3_aa: ASSPPGGGSRYEQY
j_call: TRBJ2-7
v_call: TRBV4-1

cdr3_aa: AWTGQGSNEKLF
j_call: TRBJ1-4
v_call: TRBV30

cdr3_aa: AISDQTSGVYNEQF
j_call: TRBJ2-1
v_call: TRBV10-3

cdr3_aa: ASTEAGFSYNEQF
j_call: TRBJ2-1
v_call: TRBV5-1

cdr3_aa: ASSAFFDEKRGGRSTQY
j_call: TRBJ2-3
v_call: TRBV6-1

cdr3_aa: AWSVRKGSGNTIY
j_call: TRBJ1-3
v_call: TRBV30

cdr3_aa: SAPGYDRAF
j_call: TRBJ1-1
v_call: TRBV20-1

cdr3_aa: ASSRTVGYEQY
j_call: TRBJ2-7
v_call: TRBV6-5

cdr3_aa: ASSIEYEQY
j_call: TRBJ2-7
v_call: TRBV5-1

cdr3_aa: AWSRAGIYEQY
j_call: TRBJ2-7
v_call: TRBV30

cdr3_aa: ASSYGDLVIYEQY
j_call: TRBJ2-7
v_call: TRBV6-5

cdr3_aa: ASSADRALVEQY
j_call: TRBJ2-7
v_call: TRBV2

cdr3_aa: ASRLETETYSNQPQH
j_call: TRBJ1-5
v_call: TRBV5-8

cdr3_aa: AWTRVGTEAF
j_call: TRBJ1-1
v_call: TRBV30

cdr3_aa: ACLGRGISYEQY
j_call: TRBJ2-7
v_call: TRBV30

cdr3_aa: ASSMWEEVGELF
j_call: TRBJ2-2
v_call: TRBV19

cdr3_aa: ASSESGSYEQY
j_call: TRBJ2-7
v_call: TRBV10-1

cdr3_aa: ASSEGTGFGY
j_call: TRBJ2-3
v_call: TRBV25-1

cdr3_aa: ASSLADRAGNTIY
j_call: TRBJ1-3
v_call: TRBV5-4

cdr3_aa: ATTGDGNQPQH
j_call: TRBJ1-5
v_call: TRBV6-6

cdr3_aa: ASSQRGQGDQPQH
j_call: TRBJ1-5
v_call: TRBV4-1

cdr3_aa: ASGSSGRASYEQY
j_call: TRBJ2-7
v_call: TRBV6-9

cdr3_aa: ASSGTGPYEQY
j_call: TRBJ2-7
v_call: TRBV5-1

cdr3_aa: ASSFPFNTDTQY
j_call: TRBJ2-3
v_call: TRBV7-8

cdr3_aa: ASSLWGLQETQY
j_call: TRBJ2-5
v_call: TRBV5-4

cdr3_aa: ASRTNEKLF
j_call: TRBJ1-4
v_call: TRBV23-1

cdr3_aa: ASSLERTDGYT
j_call: TRBJ1-2
v_call: TRBV11-2

cdr3_aa: ASSPGTVNTGELF
j_call: TRBJ2-2
v_call: TRBV6-5

cdr3_aa: ASSSLAGGPVQF
j_call: TRBJ2-1
v_call: TRBV7-9

cdr3_aa: ASSLQGTAGSPLH
j_call: TRBJ1-6
v_call: TRBV7-2

cdr3_aa: ASAVRNTGELF
j_call: TRBJ2-2
v_call: TRBV5-1

cdr3_aa: ASSQDLTSGNTIY
j_call: TRBJ1-3
v_call: TRBV4-2

cdr3_aa: ASSVAAGTEAF
j_call: TRBJ1-1
v_call: TRBV9

cdr3_aa: ASEVAGLTDTQY
j_call: TRBJ2-3
v_call: TRBV6-1

cdr3_aa: ASSLVQGFVYEQY
j_call: TRBJ2-7
v_call: TRBV7-9

cdr3_aa: ASSLAGTGTSYEQY
j_call: TRBJ2-7
v_call: TRBV5-1

cdr3_aa: ASSLGAGGPYEQY
j_call: TRBJ2-7
v_call: TRBV7-2

cdr3_aa: ATSRDGGPSSGANVLT
j_call: TRBJ2-6
v_call: TRBV15

cdr3_aa: ASSPEGRANTGELF
j_call: TRBJ2-2
v_call: TRBV18

cdr3_aa: ASSAGQGALGYT
j_call: TRBJ1-2
v_call: TRBV9

cdr3_aa: ASEPVPRPLTDTQY
j_call: TRBJ2-3
v_call: TRBV11-1

cdr3_aa: ATSRRAGVRNQPQH
j_call: TRBJ1-5
v_call: TRBV15

cdr3_aa: ASRGDRASYNEQF
j_call: TRBJ2-1
v_call: TRBV2

cdr3_aa: AIGPTGDNEQF
j_call: TRBJ2-1
v_call: TRBV15

cdr3_aa: ASSHARDRGRTDTQY
j_call: TRBJ2-3
v_call: TRBV5-4

cdr3_aa: ASSPRPGQTYEQY
j_call: TRBJ2-7
v_call: TRBV7-8

cdr3_aa: ASSLIATLNTEAF
j_call: TRBJ1-1
v_call: TRBV5-1